This T cell receptor beta chain was captured in a study of CD8 T cells in Susac syndrome. RNA was extracted with the RNeasy kit, and a quantity of about 0.45 to 1 ug was reverse transcribed using random hexamers. By means of immunoSEQ multiplex PCR, TCR beta CDR3 spanning 54 Vbeta and 13 Jbeta underwent amplification. MiXCR was run by TCRdb on the immunoSEQ multiplex PCR reads, yielding one entry per CDR3 protein. This repertoire shows 400,000 to 550,000 distinct CDR3 sequences, approximately 85% found once; its top ten account for 0.12%. The study used treatment-naive patients who had stable or active relapsing-remitting disease as multiple sclerosis controls. The CDR3 consists of 15 residues. Trimming removed 6 bases from V and 2 bases from J, with 14 bases in between. CDR1 and CDR2 (germline): SNHLY, FYNNEI.

The origin of this receptor is a human donor with multiple sclerosis. This chain links TRBV2 with TRBJ2-1, with D hard to call. Sequencing was done on a sample of CD8+ T cells from PBMCs. The CDR3, as DNA: TGTGCCAGCAGCCACTCCGGTGGTACCTACAATGAGCAGTTCTTC. This translates into CASSHSGGTYNEQFF.